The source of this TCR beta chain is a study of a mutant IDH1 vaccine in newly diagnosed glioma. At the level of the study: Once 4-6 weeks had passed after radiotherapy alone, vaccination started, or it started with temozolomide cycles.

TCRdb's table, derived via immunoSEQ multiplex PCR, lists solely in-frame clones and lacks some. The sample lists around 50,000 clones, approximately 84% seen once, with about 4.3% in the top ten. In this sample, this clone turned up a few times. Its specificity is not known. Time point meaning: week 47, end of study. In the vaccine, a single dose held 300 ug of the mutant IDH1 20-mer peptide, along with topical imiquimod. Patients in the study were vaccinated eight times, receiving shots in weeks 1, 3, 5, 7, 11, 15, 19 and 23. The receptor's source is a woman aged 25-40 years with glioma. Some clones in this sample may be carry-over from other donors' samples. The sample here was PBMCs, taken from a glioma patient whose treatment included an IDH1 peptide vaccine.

CDR3 DNA sequence: TGTGCCAGCAGCTCAGGGGTTCGGGTCGGTGAAGCTTTCTTT. Protein: CASSSGVRVGEAFF. The gene calls are TRBV7-2 and TRBJ1-1, with a possible D match to TRBD1 (6 bases). V was cut by 4 bases and J by 7 bases, with 16 bases left in between. The CDR3 runs 14 residues. Germline loops: CDR1 SGHTA, CDR2 FQGNSA.